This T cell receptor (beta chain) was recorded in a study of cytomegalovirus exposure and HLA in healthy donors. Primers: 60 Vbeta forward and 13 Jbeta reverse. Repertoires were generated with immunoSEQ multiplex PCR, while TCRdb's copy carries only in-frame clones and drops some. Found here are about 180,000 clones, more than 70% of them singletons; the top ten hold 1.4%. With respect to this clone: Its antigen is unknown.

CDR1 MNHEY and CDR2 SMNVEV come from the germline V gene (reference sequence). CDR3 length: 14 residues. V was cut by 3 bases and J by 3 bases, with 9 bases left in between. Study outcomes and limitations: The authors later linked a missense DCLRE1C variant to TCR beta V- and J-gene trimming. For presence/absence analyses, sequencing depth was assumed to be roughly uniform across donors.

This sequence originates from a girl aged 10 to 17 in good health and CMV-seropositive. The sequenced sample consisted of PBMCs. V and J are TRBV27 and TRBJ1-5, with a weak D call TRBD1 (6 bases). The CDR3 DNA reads TGTGCCAGCAGTTTCAGGGGTGACAATCAGCCCCAGCATTTT. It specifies CASSFRGDNQPQHF.